The source of this T cell receptor (beta chain) is a study of CD8 T cells in ankylosing spondylitis. This CDR3 spans 16 amino acids. The V and J ends lost 3 bases and 6 bases, in that order; junction bases with no gene match: 9. Germline assignment: CDR1 SGHDT and CDR2 YYEEEE. Findings and caveats of the study: Certain motif variants had earlier been reported in reactive arthritis synovial fluid and blood.

TCRdb ran MiXCR on the 5' RACE reads and lists one entry per CDR3 protein. The sample gives about 130,000 distinct CDR3 sequences, about 7% of which show up once; roughly 12% is in the top ten. This clonotype was seen repeatedly, ten times or more. Its antigen is not known. The source material was blood, either unsorted or a sorted T cell fraction (not recorded which). This receptor was taken from a female donor with ankylosing spondylitis or in good health (not recorded which). V gene TRBV5-6 combines with J gene TRBJ2-3; 11 nucleotides line up with TRBD2. CDR3 in DNA: TGTGCCAGCAGCTCTAAACTAGCGGGGGAAGGGGATACGCAGTATTTT. Protein: CASSSKLAGEGDTQYF. The variable domain in full, completed from reference TRBV5-6 and TRBJ2-3, reads DAGVTQSPTHLIKTRGQQVTLRCSPKSGHDTVSWYQQALGQGPQFIFQYYEEEERQRGNFPDRFSGHQFPNYSSELNVNALLLGDSALYLCASSSKLAGEGDTQYFGPGTRLTVL.